This T cell receptor beta chain was captured by sequencing in a study of technical replicates of blood from several donors. CDR3 length equals 16 residues. Per germline, CDR1 SGHTA and CDR2 FQGTGA. The V and J ends lost 2 bases and 5 bases respectively, with 18 bases between them. Produced via immunoSEQ multiplex PCR; TCRdb's table is partial and in-frame only. The sample lists approximately 70,000 clones; more than 85% were seen once. This sequence joins TRBV7-3 and TRBJ1-1, with a tentative D call TRBD1 (6 bases). This clonotype was sampled from a human donor in good health. Some clones in this sample may be carry-over from other donors' samples. Sequenced: PBMCs. In nucleotides, the CDR3 is TGTGCCAGCAGCTTACACACTCGAGGGGGACGGACTGAAGCTTTCTTT. It yields the protein CASSLHTRGGRTEAFF.